The 8 T cell receptor beta chains below come from one sample, sequenced in a study of response to subunit inactivated influenza vaccine. TCRdb re-derived calls from the RT-PCR reads in MiXCR, one entry per CDR3 protein. The sample records 650,000 to 800,000 distinct CDR3 sequences, over 11% being singletons. The source was PBMCs from blood, collected 14 to 15 days before vaccination. The receptors were gathered from a man aged 50 to 59 who received an inactivated influenza vaccine.

The genes are TRBV9 and TRBJ2-5; tentative D call: TRBD2 (5 bases). The V end lost 3 bases, the J end lost 13 bases, and 13 bases lay between the germline ends. The CDR3 runs to 11 residues. Germline V gene lookup returns CDR1 SGDLS and CDR2 YYNGEE. In nucleotides, the CDR3 is TGTGCCAGCAGCGCCAGCGGAGCCGGGTACTTC. It translates to CASSASGAGYF.

This clonotype was observed a few times. The gene calls are TRBV5-1 and TRBJ1-1; no definite D call. The length of the CDR3 is 15 residues. Germline values: CDR1 SGHRS, CDR2 YFSETQ. V lost 0 bases and J lost 0, with 9 bases in between. In nucleotides, the CDR3 is TGCGCCAGCAGCTTGGCTCGAAATCTGAACACTGAAGCTTTCTTT. Protein product: CASSLARNLNTEAFF.

This clonotype was seen a handful of times. CDR3 sequence (DNA): TGCAGTGCTAGAGAAGTCGCGAGCTCCTACAATGAGCAGTTCTTC. It translates to CSAREVASSYNEQFF. The chain is built from TRBV20-1 and TRBJ2-1, with unresolved D. Trimming removed 0 bases at V and 0 bases at J, with 9 bases between. The CDR3 is made up of 15 amino acids. Germline lookup yields CDR1 DFQATT and CDR2 SNEGSKA (reference sequence).

This clonotype appeared a few times. The gene calls are TRBV19 and TRBJ2-4; D unclear. The CDR3 has 12 residues. The germline V gene encodes CDR1 LNHDA and CDR2 SQIVND (reference sequence). Trimming removed 8 bases at V and 9 bases at J, with 14 bases between. CDR3 in DNA: TGTGCCAGTGGCGTAGCATCAAGCATTCAGTACTTC. It encodes CASGVASSIQYF.

This clonotype has more than one count but fewer than ten. The chain combines TRBV28 with TRBJ2-2; D may be TRBD2 (6 bases). This CDR3 is 16 amino acids long. Germline assignment: CDR1 MDHEN and CDR2 SYDVKM. V was clipped by 4 bases and J by 6 bases, with 18 bases between them. The CDR3 loop is CASSYGGFWRSGELFF. Here the CDR3 DNA reads TGTGCCAGCAGTTACGGGGGTTTTTGGCGGTCCGGGGAGCTGTTTTTT.

The CDR3 spells CATSDLPGSSGSTDTQYF. CDR3 DNA sequence: TGTGCCACCAGTGATTTGCCGGGGAGTAGCGGGAGCACAGATACGCAGTATTTT. The chain recombines TRBV24-1 with TRBJ2-3; 7 bases are shared with TRBD2. Germline V gene lookup returns CDR1 KGHDR and CDR2 SFDVKD. CDR3 length equals 18 residues. V trimming: 0 bases; J trimming: 0 bases; junction bases outside the gene matches: 8.

This clonotype has a handful of counts. This sequence joins TRBV7-2 and TRBJ2-7; 7 positions match TRBD1. The ends lost 5 bases at V and 4 bases at J; junction bases unmatched: 8. Germline V lookup: CDR1 SGHTA, CDR2 FQGNSA. The CDR3 length is 14 residues. DNA for the CDR3: TGTGCCAGCAGCGAGACAGGGATGGGATACGAGCAGTACTTC. Its protein is CASSETGMGYEQYF.

The genes are TRBV28 and TRBJ2-1; perhaps D is TRBD1 or TRBD2 (5 bases each). CDR1 and CDR2 (germline): MDHEN, SYDVKM. CDR3 length: 19 amino acids. V was pared by 7 bases and J by 7 bases, with 32 bases between. CDR3 in amino acids: CASTLRGRKIHVQSNEQFF. The CDR3 DNA follows: TGTGCCAGCACTTTGAGGGGCCGCAAAATACATGTCCAGAGTAATGAGCAGTTCTTC. Based on the CDR3 plus reference TRBV28 and TRBJ2-1, the full variable domain is DVKVTQSSRYLVKRTGEKVFLECVQDMDHENMFWYRQDPGLGLRLIYFSYDVKMKEKGDIPEGYSVSREKKERFSLILESASTNQTSMYLCASTLRGRKIHVQSNEQFFGPGTRLTVL.